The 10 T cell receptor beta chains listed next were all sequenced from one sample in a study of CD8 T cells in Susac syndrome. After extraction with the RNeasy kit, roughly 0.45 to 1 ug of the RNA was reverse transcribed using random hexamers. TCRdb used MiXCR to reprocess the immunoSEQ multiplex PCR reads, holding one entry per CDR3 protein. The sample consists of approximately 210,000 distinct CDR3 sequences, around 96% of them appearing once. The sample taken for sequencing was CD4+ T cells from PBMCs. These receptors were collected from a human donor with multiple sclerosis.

CDR3: CSAELAGLVNEQFF. The CDR3 region has the DNA TGCAGTGCTGAACTAGCGGGACTTGTTAATGAGCAGTTCTTC. The rearrangement links TRBV20-1 to TRBJ2-1; TRBD2 matches at 10 bases. V dropped 5 bases and J dropped 7; count of bases not matched to a gene: 8. This CDR3 is 14 amino acids long. From germline, CDR1 is DFQATT and CDR2 SNEGSKA (reference sequence).

CDR3 sequence reads: CASSSYLAGSYNEQFF. The DNA of the CDR3 is TGTGCCAGCAGTTCCTATCTAGCGGGTTCCTACAATGAGCAGTTCTTC. V gene TRBV27 combines with J gene TRBJ2-1, with TRBD2 matching 8 bases. V was pared by 4 bases and J by 1 base, with 6 bases of the junction left unmatched. CDR1 and CDR2 (germline): MNHEY, SMNVEV (reference sequence). There are 16 residues in the CDR3.

CDR3 sequence reads: CASSAGAPPIQYF. Written as DNA, the CDR3 is TGTGCCAGCTCAGCGGGGGCCCCCCCCATTCAGTACTTC. The chain links TRBV2 to TRBJ2-4, with TRBD2 identical over 8 bases. Germline CDR1 reads SNHLY; CDR2 reads FYNNEI. The CDR3 length is 13 residues. With V trimmed by 8 bases and J by 9 bases, 9 bases remained unmatched.

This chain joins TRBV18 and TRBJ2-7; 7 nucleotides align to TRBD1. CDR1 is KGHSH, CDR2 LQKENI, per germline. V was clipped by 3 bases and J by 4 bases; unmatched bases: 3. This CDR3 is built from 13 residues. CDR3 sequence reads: CASSPGTDYEQYF. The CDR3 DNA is TGTGCCAGCTCACCCGGGACAGATTACGAGCAGTACTTC.

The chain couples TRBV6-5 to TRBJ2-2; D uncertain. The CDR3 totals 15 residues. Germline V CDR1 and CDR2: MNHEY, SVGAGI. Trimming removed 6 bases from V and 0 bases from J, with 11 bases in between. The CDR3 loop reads CASSPVGPNTGELFF. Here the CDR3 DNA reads TGTGCCAGCAGCCCCGTAGGACCGAACACCGGGGAGCTGTTTTTT.

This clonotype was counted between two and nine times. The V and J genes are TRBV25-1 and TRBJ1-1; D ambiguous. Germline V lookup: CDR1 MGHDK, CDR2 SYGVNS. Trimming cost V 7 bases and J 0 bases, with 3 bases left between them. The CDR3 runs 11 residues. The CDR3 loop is CASKMNTEAFF. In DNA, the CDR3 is TGTGCCAGCAAGATGAACACTGAAGCTTTCTTT.

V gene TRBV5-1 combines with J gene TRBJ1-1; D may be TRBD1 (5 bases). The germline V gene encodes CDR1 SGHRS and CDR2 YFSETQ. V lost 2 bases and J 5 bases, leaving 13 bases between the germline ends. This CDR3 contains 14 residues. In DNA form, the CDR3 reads TGCGCCAGCAGCTTCTCCGGGGCGGGTACTGAAGCTTTCTTT. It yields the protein CASSFSGAGTEAFF. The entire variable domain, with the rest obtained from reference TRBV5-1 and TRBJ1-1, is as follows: KAGVTQTPRYLIKTRGQQVTLSCSPISGHRSVSWYQQTPGQGLQFLFEYFSETQRNKGNFPGRFSGRQFSNSRSEMNVSTLELGDSALYLCASSFSGAGTEAFFGQGTRLTVV.

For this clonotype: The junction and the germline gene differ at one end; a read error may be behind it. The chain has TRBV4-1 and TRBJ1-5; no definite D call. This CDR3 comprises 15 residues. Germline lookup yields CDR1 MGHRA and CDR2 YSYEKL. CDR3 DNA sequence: TGTGCCAGCAGCCAAGATGGAAGGGGCAATCAGCCCCAGCATTTT. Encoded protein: CASSQDGRGNQPQHF.

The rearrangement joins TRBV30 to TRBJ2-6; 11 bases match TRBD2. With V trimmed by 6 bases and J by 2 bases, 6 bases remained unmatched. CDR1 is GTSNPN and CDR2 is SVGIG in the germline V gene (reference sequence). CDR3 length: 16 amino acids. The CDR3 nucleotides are TGTGCCTGCCTACTAGCGGGAGTGCCTGGGGCCAACGTCCTGACTTTC. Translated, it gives CACLLAGVPGANVLTF.

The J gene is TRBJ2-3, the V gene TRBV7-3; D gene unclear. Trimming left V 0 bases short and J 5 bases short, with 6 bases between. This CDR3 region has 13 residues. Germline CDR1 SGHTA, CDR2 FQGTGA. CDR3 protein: CASSLTVGDTQYF. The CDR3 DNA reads TGTGCCAGCAGCTTAACGGTGGGAGATACGCAGTATTTT.